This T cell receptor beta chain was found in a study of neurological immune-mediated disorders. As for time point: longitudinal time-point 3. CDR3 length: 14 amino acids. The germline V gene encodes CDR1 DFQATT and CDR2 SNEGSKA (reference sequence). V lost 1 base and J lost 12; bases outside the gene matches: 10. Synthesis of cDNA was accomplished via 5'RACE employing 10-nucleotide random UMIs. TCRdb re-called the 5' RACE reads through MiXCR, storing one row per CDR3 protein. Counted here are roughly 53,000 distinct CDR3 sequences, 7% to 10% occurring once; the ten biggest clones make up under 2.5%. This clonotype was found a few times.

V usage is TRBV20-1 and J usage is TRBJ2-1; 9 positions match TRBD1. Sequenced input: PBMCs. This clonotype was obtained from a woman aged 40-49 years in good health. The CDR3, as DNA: TGCAGTGCTAGAGGCGGACAGGGGTCCGTTTCGCAGTTCTTC. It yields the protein CSARGGQGSVSQFF.